Presented here are 12 T cell receptor beta chains from one specimen sequenced in a study of metastatic and nonmetastatic thyroid tumors. No treatment had been given to any patient before thyroid surgery. TCRdb reprocessed the PCR reads using MiXCR. The sample includes around 15,000 clones, roughly 33% of them seen just once. Sequenced sample: tumor tissue. The receptors come from a male donor with papillary thyroid cancer or a benign thyroid nodule (not recorded which). Some clones in this sample may be carry-over from other donors' samples.

Many counts were recorded for this clone. J is TRBJ2-1 and V is TRBV6-1; TRBD2 agrees at 7 bases. V gave up 1 base and J gave up 0 bases; unmatched junction bases: 0. Germline-derived CDR1 and CDR2 are MNHNS and SASEGT. The CDR3 totals 15 residues. The CDR3 region has the DNA TGTGCCAGCAGTGAAGGGGGGGGCTCCTACAATGAGCAGTTCTTC. Translation: CASSEGGGSYNEQFF.

V gene TRBV7-2 combines with J gene TRBJ2-7; D call uncertain. CDR1 and CDR2 (germline): SGHTA, FQGNSA. CDR3 length: 12 amino acids. V was clipped by 5 bases and J by 7 bases, with 12 bases between them. The CDR3 loop reads CASSPFLGEQYF. The CDR3 nucleotides read TGTGCCAGCAGCCCCTTTTTAGGGGAGCAGTACTTC.

The chain uses TRBV14 and TRBJ1-2; 7 nucleotides agree with TRBD1. Germline assignment: CDR1 SGHDN and CDR2 FVKESK. This CDR3 spans 15 amino acids. J lost 9 bases, V lost 8 bases, and 18 bases had no gene match. As DNA, the CDR3 is TGTGCCAGCTGCTCCCTGACAGGGACGCGTTATTGCTACACCTTC. Its translation is CASCSLTGTRYCYTF.

The rearrangement joins TRBV4-1 to TRBJ2-7, with 8 bases fitting TRBD2. The germline V gene encodes CDR1 MGHRA and CDR2 YSYEKL. Unmatched junction bases numbered 6, after V lost 0 bases and J lost 2 bases. This CDR3 region has 16 residues. The CDR3 loop reads CASSQEAGDSAYEQYF. CDR3 bases: TGCGCCAGCAGCCAAGAAGCGGGAGACAGCGCCTACGAGCAGTACTTC.

In its sample, this clone was seen once. The V and J genes are TRBV5-1 and TRBJ2-7, with 7 bases lining up with TRBD2. This CDR3 has 13 residues. The germline gives CDR1 SGHRS, CDR2 YFSETQ. Trimming removed 3 bases from V and 4 bases from J; junction bases left unmatched: 4. CDR3 sequence reads: CASSSGEGYEQYF. The DNA for the CDR3 is TGCGCCAGCAGCTCCGGGGAGGGATACGAGCAGTACTTC.

This clone was seen only a few times. A much bigger clone sits one base away, suggesting this may be a read error. The J gene is TRBJ1-6, the V gene TRBV3-1; D is perhaps TRBD1 (5 bases). The germline V gene encodes CDR1 LGHDT and CDR2 YNNKEL (reference sequence). CDR3 size: 15 residues. The CDR3 here is CASSQAGGERSPFHF. The CDR3 coding sequence is TGTGCCAGCAGCCAAGCGGGGGGTGAGCGATCACCCTTCCACTTT.

The table lists this clone with many counts. A much more abundant neighbour one base away suggests this may be a read error. The sample carries other DNA sequences with the same CDR3. CDR3 coding DNA: TGTGCTAGTGGTTTGGGTCATATTGATGAGCAGTTCTTC. It codes for CASGLGHIDEQFF. The chain joins TRBV12-5 to TRBJ2-1; D gene ambiguous. V was trimmed by 1 base and J by 8 bases, leaving 9 bases between them. This CDR3 has 13 amino acids. Germline values: CDR1 LGHNT, CDR2 FRNRAP. Combining the CDR3 with reference TRBV12-5 and TRBJ2-1 gives the whole variable domain DARVTQTPRHKVTEMGQEVTMRCQPILGHNTVFWYRQTMMQGLELLAYFRNRAPLDDSGMPKDRFSAEMPDATLATLKIQPSEPRDSAVYFCASGLGHIDEQFFGPGTRLTVL.

This clone was seen many times. The chain has TRBV14 and TRBJ2-3, with D unclear. V gave up 4 bases and J gave up 5 bases, with 4 bases separating them. This CDR3 contains 11 residues. Germline V lookup: CDR1 SGHDN, CDR2 FVKESK. For the CDR3, the DNA is TGTGCCAGCAGCCCCCTAGATACGCAGTATTTT. Its protein is CASSPLDTQYF.

The chain links TRBV9 to TRBJ1-2, with D unresolved. Per germline, CDR1 SGDLS and CDR2 YYNGEE. Trimming cost V 4 bases and J 0 bases, with 16 bases left between them. The CDR3 extends over 16 amino acids. This chain's CDR3 is CASSPLVHSSNYGYTF. CDR3 nucleotides: TGTGCCAGCAGCCCACTGGTACACTCTTCTAACTATGGCTACACCTTC.

This rearrangement joins TRBV13 to TRBJ2-3; no reliable D call. CDR3 length: 12 residues. V was pared by 8 bases and J by 3 bases, with 9 bases between. CDR1 is PRHDT, CDR2 FYEKMQ, per germline (reference sequence). CDR3 in DNA: TGTGCCAGCGACTCGAGAACAGATACGCAGTATTTT. It specifies CASDSRTDTQYF.

This clone turned up a few times. The chain employs TRBV20-1 and TRBJ1-5; weak D call: TRBD1 (5 bases). Between the trimmed V and J ends, which lost 3 bases and 1 base, there was a span of 10 bases. Looked up from germline, CDR1 is DFQATT and CDR2 is SNEGSKA (reference sequence). The CDR3 sequence is 14 residues long. The chain's CDR3 is CSASHGDSNQPQHF. CDR3 sequence (DNA): TGCAGTGCTAGCCACGGGGACAGCAATCAGCCCCAGCATTTT.

The genes are TRBV20-1 and TRBJ2-1, with TRBD2 matching 9 bases. Germline CDR1 is DFQATT and CDR2 is SNEGSKA (reference sequence). The CDR3 is 12 amino acids. The trim removed 7 bases at V and 10 bases at J, leaving 8 bases unmatched. The CDR3 spells CSGTAGGYEQFF. The CDR3 DNA sequence: TGCAGTGGTACAGCGGGAGGTTACGAGCAGTTCTTC.